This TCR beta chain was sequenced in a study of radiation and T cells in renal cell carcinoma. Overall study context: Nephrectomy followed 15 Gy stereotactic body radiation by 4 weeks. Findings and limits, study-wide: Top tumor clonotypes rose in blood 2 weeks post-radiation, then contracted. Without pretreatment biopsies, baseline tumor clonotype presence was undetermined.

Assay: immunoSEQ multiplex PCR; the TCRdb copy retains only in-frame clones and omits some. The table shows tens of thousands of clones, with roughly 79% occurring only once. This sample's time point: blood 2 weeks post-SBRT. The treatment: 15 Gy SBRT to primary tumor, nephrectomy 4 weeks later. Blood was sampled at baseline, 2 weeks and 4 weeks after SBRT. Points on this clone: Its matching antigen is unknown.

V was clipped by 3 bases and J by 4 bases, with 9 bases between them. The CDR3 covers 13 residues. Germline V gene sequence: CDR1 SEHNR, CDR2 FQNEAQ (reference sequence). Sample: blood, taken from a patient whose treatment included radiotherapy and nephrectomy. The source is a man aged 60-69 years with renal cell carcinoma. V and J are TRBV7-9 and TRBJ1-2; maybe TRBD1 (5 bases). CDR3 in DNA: TGTGCCAGCAGCTTTGACAGCGGCTATGGCTACACCTTC. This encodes CASSFDSGYGYTF. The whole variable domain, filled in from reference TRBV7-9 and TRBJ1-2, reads DTGVSQNPRHKITKRGQNVTFRCDPISEHNRLYWYRQTLGQGPEFLTYFQNEAQLEKSRLLSDRFSAERPKGSFSTLEIQRTEQGDSAMYLCASSFDSGYGYTFGSGTRLTVV.